This T cell receptor (beta chain) was recovered during a study of blood T cell repertoires in COVID-19. Whole-study context: Acute and convalescent COVID-19 samples came from the United States, Italy and Spain. Sources were T cells, B-cell-depleted T cells, or PBMCs; the material itself was cDNA or gDNA.

Original analysis: Reference gene primer amplification yielded estimated nucleated cell counts. The assay was immunoSEQ multiplex PCR, and TCRdb's table has in-frame clones only and misses some. The D gene and trimming were derived from the DNA, and the V and J assignments and clone size from that table. The table records about 33,000 clones, about 86% of them present only once. The CDR3 is made up of 14 amino acids. Germline values: CDR1 MNHEY, CDR2 SVGAGI. Trimming removed 6 bases at V and 4 bases at J, with 16 bases between. The TCR comes from a human donor in a cohort sampled during active COVID-19. The sequenced material came from peripheral blood. This chain joins TRBV6-5 and TRBJ2-7; perhaps TRBD1 as D (5 bases). Here the CDR3 DNA reads TGTGCCAGCAGAGCATCTGGCAGGGCGTACGAGCAGTACTTC. It translates to CASRASGRAYEQYF.